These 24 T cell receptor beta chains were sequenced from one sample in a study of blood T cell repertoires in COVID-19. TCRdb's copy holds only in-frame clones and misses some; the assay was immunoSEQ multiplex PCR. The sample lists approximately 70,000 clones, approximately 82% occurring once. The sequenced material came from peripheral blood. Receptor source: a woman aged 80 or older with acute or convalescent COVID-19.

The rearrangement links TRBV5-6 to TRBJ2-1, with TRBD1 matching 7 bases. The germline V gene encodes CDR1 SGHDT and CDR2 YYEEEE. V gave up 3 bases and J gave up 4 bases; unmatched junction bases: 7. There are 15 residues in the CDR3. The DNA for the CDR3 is TGTGCCAGCAGCTCCCGACAGGGATGGTACAATGAGCAGTTCTTC. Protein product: CASSSRQGWYNEQFF. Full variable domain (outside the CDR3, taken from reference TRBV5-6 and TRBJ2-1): DAGVTQSPTHLIKTRGQQVTLRCSPKSGHDTVSWYQQALGQGPQFIFQYYEEEERQRGNFPDRFSGHQFPNYSSELNVNALLLGDSALYLCASSSRQGWYNEQFFGPGTRLTVL.

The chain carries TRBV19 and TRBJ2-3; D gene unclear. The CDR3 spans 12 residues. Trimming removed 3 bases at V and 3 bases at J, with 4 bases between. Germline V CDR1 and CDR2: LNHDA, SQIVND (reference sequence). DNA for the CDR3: TGTGCCAGTAGTATCGGGACAGATACGCAGTATTTT. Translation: CASSIGTDTQYF.

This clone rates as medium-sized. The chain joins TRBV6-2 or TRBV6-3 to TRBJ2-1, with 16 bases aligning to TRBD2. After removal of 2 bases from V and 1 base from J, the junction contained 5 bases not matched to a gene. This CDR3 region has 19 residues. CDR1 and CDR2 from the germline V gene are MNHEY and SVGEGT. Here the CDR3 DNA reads TGTGCCAGCAGTTACCCCGGGACTAGCGGGGGGGCATCCTACAATGAGCAGTTCTTC. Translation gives CASSYPGTSGGASYNEQFF.

The CDR3 reads CASSLAGPTGELFF. CDR3 in DNA: TGTGCCAGCAGTCTAGCGGGGCCGACCGGGGAGCTGTTTTTT. The J gene is TRBJ2-2, the V gene TRBV6-5, with TRBD2 matching 9 bases. Trimming at V came to 5 bases and at J to 5 bases, leaving 3 bases not matched to a gene. The germline V gene has CDR1 MNHEY and CDR2 SVGAGI. The CDR3 runs to 14 residues.

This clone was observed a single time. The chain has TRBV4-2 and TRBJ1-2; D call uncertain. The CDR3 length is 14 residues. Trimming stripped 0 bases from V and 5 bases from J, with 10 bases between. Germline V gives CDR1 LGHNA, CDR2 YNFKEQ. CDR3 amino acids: CASSQDFSDYGYTF. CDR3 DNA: TGTGCCAGCAGCCAAGATTTTAGTGATTATGGCTACACCTTC.

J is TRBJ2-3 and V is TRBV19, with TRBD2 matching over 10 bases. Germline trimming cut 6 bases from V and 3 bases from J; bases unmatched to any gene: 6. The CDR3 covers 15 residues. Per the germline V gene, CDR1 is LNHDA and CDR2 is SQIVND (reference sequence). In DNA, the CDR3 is TGTGCCAGTAGGAGACTAGCGGGCATTACAGATACGCAGTATTTT. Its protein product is CASRRLAGITDTQYF.

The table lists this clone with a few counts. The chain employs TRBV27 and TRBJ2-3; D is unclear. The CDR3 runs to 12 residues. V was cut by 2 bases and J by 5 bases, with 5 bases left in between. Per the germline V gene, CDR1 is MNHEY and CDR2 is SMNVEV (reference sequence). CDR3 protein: CASSLELDTQYF. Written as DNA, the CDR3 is TGTGCCAGCAGTTTAGAGTTAGATACGCAGTATTTT.

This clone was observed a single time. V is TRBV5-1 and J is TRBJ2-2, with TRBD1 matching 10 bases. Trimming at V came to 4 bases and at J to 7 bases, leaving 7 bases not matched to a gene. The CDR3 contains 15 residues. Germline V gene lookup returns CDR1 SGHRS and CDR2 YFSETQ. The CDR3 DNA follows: TGCGCCAGCAGCCCGAGGACAGGGGGAATCGGGGAGCTGTTTTTT. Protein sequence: CASSPRTGGIGELFF.

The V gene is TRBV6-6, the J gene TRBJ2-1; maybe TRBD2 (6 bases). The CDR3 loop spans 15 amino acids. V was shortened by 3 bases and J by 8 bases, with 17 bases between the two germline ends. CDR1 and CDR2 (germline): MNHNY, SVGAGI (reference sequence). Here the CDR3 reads CASSYGAGGGDEQFF. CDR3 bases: TGTGCCAGCAGTTATGGGGCCGGGGGAGGCGATGAGCAGTTCTTC.

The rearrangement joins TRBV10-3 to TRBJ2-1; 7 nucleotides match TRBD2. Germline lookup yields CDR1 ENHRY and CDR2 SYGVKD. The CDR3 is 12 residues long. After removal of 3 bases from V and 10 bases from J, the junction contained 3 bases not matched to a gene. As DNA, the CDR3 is TGTGCCATCAGTGAACTAGCGTACGAGCAGTTCTTC. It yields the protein CAISELAYEQFF.

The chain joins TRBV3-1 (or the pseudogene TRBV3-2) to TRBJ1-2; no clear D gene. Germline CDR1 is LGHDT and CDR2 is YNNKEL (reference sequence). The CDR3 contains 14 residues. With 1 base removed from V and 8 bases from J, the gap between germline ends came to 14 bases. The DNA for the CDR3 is TGTGCCAGCAGCCAAGGTCGGCAGCGAAGGGGCTACACCTTC. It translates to CASSQGRQRRGYTF.

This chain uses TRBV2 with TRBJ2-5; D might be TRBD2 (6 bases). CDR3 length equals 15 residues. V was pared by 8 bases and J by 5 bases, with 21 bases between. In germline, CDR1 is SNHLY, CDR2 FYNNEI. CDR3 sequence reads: CASGNGSPQEETQYF. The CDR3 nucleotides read TGTGCCAGCGGTAACGGGAGCCCTCAGGAGGAGACCCAGTACTTC.

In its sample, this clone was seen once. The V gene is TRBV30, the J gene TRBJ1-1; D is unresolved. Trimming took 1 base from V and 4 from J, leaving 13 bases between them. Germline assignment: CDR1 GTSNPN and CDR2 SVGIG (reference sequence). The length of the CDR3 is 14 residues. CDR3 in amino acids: CAWSEGPEGTEAFF. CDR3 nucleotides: TGTGCCTGGAGTGAGGGCCCGGAGGGCACTGAAGCTTTCTTT.

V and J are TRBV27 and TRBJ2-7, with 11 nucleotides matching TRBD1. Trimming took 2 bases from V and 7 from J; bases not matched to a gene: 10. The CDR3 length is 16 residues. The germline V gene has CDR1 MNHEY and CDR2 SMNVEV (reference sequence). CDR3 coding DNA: TGTGCCAGCAGTTTAGAACCGGGACAGGGGGACGGGGAGCAGTACTTC. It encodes CASSLEPGQGDGEQYF.

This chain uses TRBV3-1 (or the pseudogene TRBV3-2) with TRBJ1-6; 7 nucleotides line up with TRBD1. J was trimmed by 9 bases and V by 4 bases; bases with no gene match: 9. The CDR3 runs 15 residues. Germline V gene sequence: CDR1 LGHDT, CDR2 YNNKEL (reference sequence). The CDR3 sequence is CASSLSRGQGSPLHF. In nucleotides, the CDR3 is TGTGCCAGCAGCCTCTCGAGGGGGCAGGGTTCACCCCTCCACTTT.

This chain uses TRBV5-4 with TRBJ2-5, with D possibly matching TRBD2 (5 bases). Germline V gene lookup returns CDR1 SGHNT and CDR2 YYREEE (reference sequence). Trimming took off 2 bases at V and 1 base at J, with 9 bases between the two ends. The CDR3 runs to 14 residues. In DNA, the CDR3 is TGTGCCAGCAGCTTTTCCAGCGGCCAAGAGACCCAGTACTTC. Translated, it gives CASSFSSGQETQYF.

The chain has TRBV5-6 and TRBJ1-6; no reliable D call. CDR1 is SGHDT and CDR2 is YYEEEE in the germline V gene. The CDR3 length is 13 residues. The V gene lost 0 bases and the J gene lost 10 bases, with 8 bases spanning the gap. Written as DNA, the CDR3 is TGTGCCAGCAGCTTGGAGAGGAAATCACCCCTCCACTTT. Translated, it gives CASSLERKSPLHF.

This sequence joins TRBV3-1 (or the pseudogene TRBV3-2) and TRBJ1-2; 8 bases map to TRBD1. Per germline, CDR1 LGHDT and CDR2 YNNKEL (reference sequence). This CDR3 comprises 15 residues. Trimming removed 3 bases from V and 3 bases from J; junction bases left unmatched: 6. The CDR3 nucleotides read TGTGCCAGCAGCCACCTTGGGACAGGAGACTATGGCTACACCTTC. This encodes CASSHLGTGDYGYTF.

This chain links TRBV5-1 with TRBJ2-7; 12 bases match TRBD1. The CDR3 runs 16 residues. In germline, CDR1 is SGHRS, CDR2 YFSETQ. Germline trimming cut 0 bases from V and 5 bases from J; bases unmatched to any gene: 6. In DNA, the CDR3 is TGCGCCAGCAGCTTGGATACGGGACAGGGGGCCCACGAGCAGTACTTC. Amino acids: CASSLDTGQGAHEQYF.

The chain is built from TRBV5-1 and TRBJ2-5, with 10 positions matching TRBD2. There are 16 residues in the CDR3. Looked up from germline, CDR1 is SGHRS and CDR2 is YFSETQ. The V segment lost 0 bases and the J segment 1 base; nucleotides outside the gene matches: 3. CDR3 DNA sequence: TGCGCCAGCAGCTTGGTACTAGCGGGGAGCCAAGAGACCCAGTACTTC. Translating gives CASSLVLAGSQETQYF.

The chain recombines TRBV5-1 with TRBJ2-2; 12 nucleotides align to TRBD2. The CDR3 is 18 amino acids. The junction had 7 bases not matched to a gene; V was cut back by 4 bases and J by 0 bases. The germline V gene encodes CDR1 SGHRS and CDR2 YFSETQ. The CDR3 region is CASSGGGLAGPNTGELFF. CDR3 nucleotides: TGCGCCAGCAGCGGGGGGGGACTAGCGGGTCCGAACACCGGGGAGCTGTTTTTT.

The CDR3 DNA is TGTGCCAGCAGTGAGACCGGGGGGTCCTACGAGCAGTACTTC. It codes for CASSETGGSYEQYF. The chain uses TRBV6-4 and TRBJ2-7; 7 bases are shared with TRBD2. Germline assignment: CDR1 MRHNA and CDR2 SNTAGT. The CDR3 is made up of 14 amino acids. Germline trimming cut 3 bases from V and 1 base from J; bases unmatched to any gene: 3.

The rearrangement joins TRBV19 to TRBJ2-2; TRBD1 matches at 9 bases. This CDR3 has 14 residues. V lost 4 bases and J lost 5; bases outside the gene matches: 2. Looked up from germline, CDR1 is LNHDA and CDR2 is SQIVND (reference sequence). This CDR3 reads CASSTGTGTGELFF. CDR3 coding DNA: TGTGCCAGTAGTACCGGGACAGGGACCGGGGAGCTGTTTTTT.

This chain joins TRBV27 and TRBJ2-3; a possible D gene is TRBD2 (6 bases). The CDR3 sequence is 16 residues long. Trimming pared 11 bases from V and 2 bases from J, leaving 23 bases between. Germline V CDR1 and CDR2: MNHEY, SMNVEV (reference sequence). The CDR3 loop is CAGTRPRDWLTDTQYF. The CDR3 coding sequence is TGTGCCGGAACACGACCCCGGGACTGGCTCACAGATACGCAGTATTTT.